This T cell receptor (beta chain) was found in a study of PD-1 blockade in mismatch repair-deficient tumors. Profiling relied on immunoSEQ multiplex PCR, and the TCRdb table lists in-frame clones only, not all of them. The data show roughly 120,000 clones, with roughly 90% seen just once and 10% to 15% held by the top ten. The V gene lost 0 bases and the J gene lost 7 bases, with 10 bases spanning the gap. The CDR3 contains 14 residues. CDR1 is MRHNA and CDR2 is SNTAGT in the germline V gene. The receptor comes from an adult with mismatch repair-deficient cancer. Sequences were derived from peripheral blood, sampled approximately 71 weeks after starting pembrolizumab. The rearrangement joins TRBV6-4 to TRBJ2-1; unclear D gene. Written as DNA, the CDR3 is TGTGCCAGCAGTGACTCGAAAGGGTTAAATGAGCAGTTCTTC. As protein: CASSDSKGLNEQFF.